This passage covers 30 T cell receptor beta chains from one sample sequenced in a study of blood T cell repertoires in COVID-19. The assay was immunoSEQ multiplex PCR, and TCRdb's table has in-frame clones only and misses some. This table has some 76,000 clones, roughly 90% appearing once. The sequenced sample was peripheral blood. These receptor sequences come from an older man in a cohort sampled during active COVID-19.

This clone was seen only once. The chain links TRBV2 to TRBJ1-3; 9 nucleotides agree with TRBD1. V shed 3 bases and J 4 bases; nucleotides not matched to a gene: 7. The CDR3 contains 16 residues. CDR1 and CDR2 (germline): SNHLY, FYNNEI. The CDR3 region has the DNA TGTGCCAGCAGTGAGGGGGACAGGGATTGGGGAAACACCATATATTTT. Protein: CASSEGDRDWGNTIYF.

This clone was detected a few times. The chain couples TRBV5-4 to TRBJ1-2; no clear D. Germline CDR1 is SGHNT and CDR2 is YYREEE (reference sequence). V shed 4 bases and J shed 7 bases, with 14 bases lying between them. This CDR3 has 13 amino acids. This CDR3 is CASSEKGRVGYTF. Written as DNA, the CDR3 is TGTGCCAGCAGCGAAAAAGGGAGGGTTGGCTACACCTTC.

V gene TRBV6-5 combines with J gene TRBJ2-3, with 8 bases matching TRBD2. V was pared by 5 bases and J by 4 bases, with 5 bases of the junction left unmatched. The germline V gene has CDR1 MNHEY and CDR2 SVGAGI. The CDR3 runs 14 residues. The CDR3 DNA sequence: TGTGCCAGCAGTCGGGGGGGCGGAGCAGATACGCAGTATTTT. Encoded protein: CASSRGGGADTQYF.

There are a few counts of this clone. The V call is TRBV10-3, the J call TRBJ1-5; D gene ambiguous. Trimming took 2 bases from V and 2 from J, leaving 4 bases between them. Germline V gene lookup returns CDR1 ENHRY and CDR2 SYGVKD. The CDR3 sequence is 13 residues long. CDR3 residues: CAISETGNQPQHF. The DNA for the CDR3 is TGTGCCATCAGTGAGACAGGCAATCAGCCCCAGCATTTT.

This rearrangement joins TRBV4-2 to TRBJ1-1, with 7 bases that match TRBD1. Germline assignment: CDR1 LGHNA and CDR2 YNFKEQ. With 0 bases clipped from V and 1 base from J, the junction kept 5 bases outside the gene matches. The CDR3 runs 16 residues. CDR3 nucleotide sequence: TGTGCCAGCAGCCAAGATAATCGACAGGGGAACACTGAAGCTTTCTTT. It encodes CASSQDNRQGNTEAFF.

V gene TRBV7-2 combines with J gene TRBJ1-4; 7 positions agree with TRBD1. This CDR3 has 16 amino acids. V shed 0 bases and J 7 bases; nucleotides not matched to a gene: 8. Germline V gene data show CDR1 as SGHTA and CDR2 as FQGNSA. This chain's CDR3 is CASSLAKQGRFEKLFF. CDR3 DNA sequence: TGTGCCAGCAGCTTAGCGAAACAGGGGAGGTTTGAAAAACTGTTTTTT.

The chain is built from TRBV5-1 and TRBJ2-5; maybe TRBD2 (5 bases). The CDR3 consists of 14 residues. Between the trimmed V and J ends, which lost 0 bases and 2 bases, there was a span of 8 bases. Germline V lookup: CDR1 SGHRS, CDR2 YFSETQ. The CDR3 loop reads CASSLGGQQETQYF. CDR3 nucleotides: TGCGCCAGCAGCTTGGGAGGGCAGCAAGAGACCCAGTACTTC.

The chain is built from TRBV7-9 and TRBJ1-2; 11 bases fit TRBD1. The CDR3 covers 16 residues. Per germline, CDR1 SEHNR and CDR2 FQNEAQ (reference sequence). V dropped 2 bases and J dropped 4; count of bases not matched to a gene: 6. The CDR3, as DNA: TGTGCCAGCAGCTTATTAGTTGGGACAGGGGGCTATGGCTACACCTTC. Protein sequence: CASSLLVGTGGYGYTF.

CDR3 sequence reads: CASSLGQLSGANVLTF. CDR3 in DNA: TGCGCCAGCAGCTTGGGACAGCTCTCTGGGGCCAACGTCCTGACTTTC. The chain is built from TRBV5-1 and TRBJ2-6; D is perhaps TRBD1 (5 bases). This CDR3 comprises 16 residues. V lost 0 bases and J lost 0, with 7 bases in between. Germline V lookup: CDR1 SGHRS, CDR2 YFSETQ.

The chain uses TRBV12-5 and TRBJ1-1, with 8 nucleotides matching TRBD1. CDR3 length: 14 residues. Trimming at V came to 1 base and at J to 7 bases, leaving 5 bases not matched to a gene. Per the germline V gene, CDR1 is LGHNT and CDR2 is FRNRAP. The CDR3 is CASGLGTGPGEAFF. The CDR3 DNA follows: TGTGCTAGTGGTTTGGGGACAGGGCCTGGTGAAGCTTTCTTT.

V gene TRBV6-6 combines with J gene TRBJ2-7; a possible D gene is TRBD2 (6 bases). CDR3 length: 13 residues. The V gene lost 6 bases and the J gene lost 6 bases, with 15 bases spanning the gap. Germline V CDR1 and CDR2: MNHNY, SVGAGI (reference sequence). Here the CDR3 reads CASSIGGRSEQYF. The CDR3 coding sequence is TGTGCCAGCAGCATCGGGGGTAGAAGCGAGCAGTACTTC.

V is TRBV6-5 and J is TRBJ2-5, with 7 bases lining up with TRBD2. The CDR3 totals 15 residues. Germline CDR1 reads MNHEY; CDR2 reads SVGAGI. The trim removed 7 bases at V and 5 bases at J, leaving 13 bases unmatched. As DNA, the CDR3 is TGTGCCAGCACCCCCGGGCGGGGGTTTGGGGAGACCCAGTACTTC. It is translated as CASTPGRGFGETQYF.

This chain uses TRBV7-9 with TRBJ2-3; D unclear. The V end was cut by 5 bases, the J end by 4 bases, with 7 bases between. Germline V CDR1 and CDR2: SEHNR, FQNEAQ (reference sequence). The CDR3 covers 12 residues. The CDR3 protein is CASSPEADTQYF. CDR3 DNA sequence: TGTGCCAGCAGCCCAGAAGCAGATACGCAGTATTTT. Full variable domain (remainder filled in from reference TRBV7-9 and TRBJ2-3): DTGVSQNPRHKITKRGQNVTFRCDPISEHNRLYWYRQTLGQGPEFLTYFQNEAQLEKSRLLSDRFSAERPKGSFSTLEIQRTEQGDSAMYLCASSPEADTQYFGPGTRLTVL.

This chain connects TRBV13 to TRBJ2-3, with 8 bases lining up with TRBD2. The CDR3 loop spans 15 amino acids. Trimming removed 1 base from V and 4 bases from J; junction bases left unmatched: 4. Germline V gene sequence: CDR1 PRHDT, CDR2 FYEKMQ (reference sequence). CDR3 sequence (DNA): TGTGCCAGCAGCTTAGCGGGGGGGAGGGCAGATACGCAGTATTTT. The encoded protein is CASSLAGGRADTQYF.

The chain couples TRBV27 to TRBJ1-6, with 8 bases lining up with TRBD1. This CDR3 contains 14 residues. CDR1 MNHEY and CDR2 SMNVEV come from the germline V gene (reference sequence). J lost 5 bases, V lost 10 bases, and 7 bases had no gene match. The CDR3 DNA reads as TGTGCCACCAGGGGACAGGAGAATAATTCACCCCTCCACTTT. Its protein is CATRGQENNSPLHF.

The CDR3 nucleotides are TGTGCCAGCAGTTACTCGGGACAGGTATGGACTGAAGCTTTCTTT. This codes for CASSYSGQVWTEAFF. The genes are TRBV6-5 and TRBJ1-1; TRBD1 aligns across 8 bases. Germline V gene lookup returns CDR1 MNHEY and CDR2 SVGAGI. V was clipped by 0 bases and J by 5 bases; unmatched bases: 5. CDR3 length: 15 amino acids.

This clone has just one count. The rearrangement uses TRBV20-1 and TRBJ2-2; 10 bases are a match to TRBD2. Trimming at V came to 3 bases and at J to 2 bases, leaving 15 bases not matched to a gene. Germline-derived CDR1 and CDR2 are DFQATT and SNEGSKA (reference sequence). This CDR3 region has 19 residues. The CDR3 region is CSASSASGRSHANTGELFF. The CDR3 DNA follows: TGCAGTGCTAGTTCAGCTAGCGGGAGATCACATGCCAACACCGGGGAGCTGTTTTTT.

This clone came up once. For the CDR3, the DNA is TGCGCCAGCGGGACGGGACAGGGGCCCTACGAGCAGTACTTC. Translated, it gives CASGTGQGPYEQYF. This chain uses TRBV5-1 with TRBJ2-7, with 10 bases that match TRBD1. Germline V gene sequence: CDR1 SGHRS, CDR2 YFSETQ. The CDR3 covers 14 residues. V gave up 7 bases and J gave up 2 bases; unmatched junction bases: 6.

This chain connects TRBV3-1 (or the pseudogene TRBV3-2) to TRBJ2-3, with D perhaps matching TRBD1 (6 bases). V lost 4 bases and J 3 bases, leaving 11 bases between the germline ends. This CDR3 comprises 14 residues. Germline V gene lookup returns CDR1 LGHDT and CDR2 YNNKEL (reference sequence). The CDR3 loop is CASSRGRGTDTQYF. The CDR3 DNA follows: TGTGCCAGCAGCCGGGGCAGGGGAACAGATACGCAGTATTTT.

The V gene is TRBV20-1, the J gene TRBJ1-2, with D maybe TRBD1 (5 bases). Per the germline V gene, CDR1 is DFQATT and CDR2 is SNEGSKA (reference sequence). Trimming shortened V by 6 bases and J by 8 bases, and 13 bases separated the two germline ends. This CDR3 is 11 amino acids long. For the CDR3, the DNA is TGCAGTGCCACAGGTGATGGAGGCTACACCTTC. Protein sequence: CSATGDGGYTF.

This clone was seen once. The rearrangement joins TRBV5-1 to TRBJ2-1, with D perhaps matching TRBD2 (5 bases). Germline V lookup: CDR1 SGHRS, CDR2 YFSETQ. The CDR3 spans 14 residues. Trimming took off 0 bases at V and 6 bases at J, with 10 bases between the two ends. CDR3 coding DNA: TGCGCCAGCAGCTTGGATACGGGATTCAATGAGCAGTTCTTC. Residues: CASSLDTGFNEQFF. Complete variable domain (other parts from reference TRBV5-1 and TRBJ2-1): KAGVTQTPRYLIKTRGQQVTLSCSPISGHRSVSWYQQTPGQGLQFLFEYFSETQRNKGNFPGRFSGRQFSNSRSEMNVSTLELGDSALYLCASSLDTGFNEQFFGPGTRLTVL.

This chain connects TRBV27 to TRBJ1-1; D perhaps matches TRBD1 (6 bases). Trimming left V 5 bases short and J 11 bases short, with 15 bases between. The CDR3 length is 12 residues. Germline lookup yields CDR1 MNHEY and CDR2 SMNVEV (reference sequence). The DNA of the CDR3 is TGTGCCAGCAGTGGACCAACAGGGTTCGCTTTCTTT. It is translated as CASSGPTGFAFF.

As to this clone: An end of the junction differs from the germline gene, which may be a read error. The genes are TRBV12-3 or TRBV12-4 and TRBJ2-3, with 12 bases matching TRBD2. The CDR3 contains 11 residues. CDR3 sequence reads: CASRGLAGSAF. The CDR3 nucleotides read TGTGCCAGCAGGGGACTAGCGGGTTCCGCGTTT.

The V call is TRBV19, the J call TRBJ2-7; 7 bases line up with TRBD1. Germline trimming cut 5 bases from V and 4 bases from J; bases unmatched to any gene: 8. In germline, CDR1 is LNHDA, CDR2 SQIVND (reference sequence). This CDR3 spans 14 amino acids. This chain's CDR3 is CASSPGQVLYEQYV. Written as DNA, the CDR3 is TGTGCCAGTAGTCCTGGACAGGTTTTATACGAGCAGTACGTC.

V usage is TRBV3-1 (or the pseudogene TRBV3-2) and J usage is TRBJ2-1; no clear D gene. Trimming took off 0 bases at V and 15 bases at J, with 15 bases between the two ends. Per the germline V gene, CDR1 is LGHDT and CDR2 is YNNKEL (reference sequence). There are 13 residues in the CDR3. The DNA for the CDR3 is TGTGCCAGCAGCCAAGATCCTAGGAGCCGTTGGTTCTTC. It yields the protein CASSQDPRSRWFF.

Here the CDR3 reads CASSRRGIDGYTF. CDR3 sequence (DNA): TGTGCCAGCAGCCGAAGGGGCATCGATGGCTACACCTTC. V usage is TRBV3-1 (or the pseudogene TRBV3-2) and J usage is TRBJ1-2; the D gene is possibly TRBD1 (5 bases). The CDR3 contains 13 residues. Trimming shortened V by 4 bases and J by 6 bases, and 12 bases separated the two germline ends. Germline values: CDR1 LGHDT, CDR2 YNNKEL (reference sequence).

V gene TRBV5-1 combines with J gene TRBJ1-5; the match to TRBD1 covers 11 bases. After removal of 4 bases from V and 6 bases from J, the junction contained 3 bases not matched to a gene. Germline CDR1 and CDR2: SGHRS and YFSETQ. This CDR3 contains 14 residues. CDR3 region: CASSVGTGGQPQHF. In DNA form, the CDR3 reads TGCGCCAGCAGCGTAGGGACAGGGGGTCAGCCCCAGCATTTT.

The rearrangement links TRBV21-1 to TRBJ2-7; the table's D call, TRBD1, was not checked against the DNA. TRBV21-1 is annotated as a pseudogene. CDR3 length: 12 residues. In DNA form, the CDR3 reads TGTGCCACCCGGGACAAACCCTACGAGCAGTACGTC. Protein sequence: CATRDKPYEQYV.

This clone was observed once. The CDR3 bases are TGTGCCAGCAGTGTTAGTGGGGCCGGAGATACGCAGTATTTT. This sequence encodes CASSVSGAGDTQYF. The chain couples TRBV25-1 to TRBJ2-3; tentatively, D is TRBD1 (5 bases). Germline V gene lookup returns CDR1 MGHDK and CDR2 SYGVNS. The V and J ends lost 4 bases and 5 bases respectively, with 13 bases between them. The CDR3 contains 14 residues.

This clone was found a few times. CDR3 amino acids: CASSRNPGTDTQYF. The CDR3 coding sequence is TGTGCCAGCAGCCGAAATCCAGGAACAGATACGCAGTATTTT. The chain recombines TRBV3-1 (or the pseudogene TRBV3-2) with TRBJ2-3; no definite D call. From germline, CDR1 is LGHDT and CDR2 YNNKEL (reference sequence). V shed 4 bases and J shed 3 bases, with 11 bases lying between them. The CDR3 runs to 14 residues.